The rows below give T cell receptor beta chains drawn from one sample of a study of blood T cell repertoires in COVID-19. TCRdb's table, derived via immunoSEQ multiplex PCR, lists solely in-frame clones and lacks some. The table lists tens of thousands of clones, roughly 84% of them singletons. The sequenced sample was peripheral blood. These receptor sequences come from a man aged 55 to 70 with COVID-19, enrolled during active disease. The CDR3 runs from the conserved cysteine through the conserved F or W. Fields, in order: clone size, V gene, J gene, D gene, CDR3 protein, CDR3 DNA. D genes are given only for firm matches. Expanded clones get a size class; other rows say once, few or many, or leave the size out.

-,TRBV19,TRBJ1-1,TRBD1,CASSPRQGNTEAFF,TGTGCCAGTAGTCCCAGACAGGGGAACACTGAAGCTTTCTTT
-,TRBV7-9,TRBJ1-4,-,CARGPGGNEKLFF,TGTGCCAGAGGGCCGGGAGGGAATGAAAAACTGTTTTTT
-,TRBV6-5,TRBJ1-2,-,CASSVTTGPYGYTF,TGTGCCAGCAGCGTCACAACAGGGCCCTATGGCTACACCTTC
-,TRBV2,TRBJ2-2,TRBD2,CASSGLAGGPGELFF,TGTGCCAGCAGTGGTTTAGCGGGGGGGCCCGGGGAGCTGTTTTTT
-,TRBV12-3/TRBV12-4,TRBJ2-2,TRBD2,CARAGGETGELFF,TGTGCCCGCGCGGGGGGGGAGACCGGGGAGCTGTTTTTT
-,TRBV6-4,TRBJ2-3,TRBD1,CASSRGQPTDTQYF,TGTGCCAGCAGCAGGGGGCAACCCACAGATACGCAGTATTTT
-,TRBV7-2,TRBJ2-1,TRBD2,CASSIGLATYNEQFF,TGTGCCAGCAGCATAGGACTAGCAACCTACAATGAGCAGTTCTTC
-,TRBV18,TRBJ1-3,TRBD1,CASSTDRAGNTIYF,TGTGCCAGCTCAACGGACAGGGCTGGAAACACCATATATTTT
-,TRBV30,TRBJ1-2,TRBD1,CAWGTGRNYGYTF,TGTGCCTGGGGGACAGGGCGTAACTATGGCTACACCTTC
-,TRBV13,TRBJ2-7,TRBD1,CASSQGTGQGYEQYF,TGTGCCAGCAGCCAGGGAACGGGACAGGGCTACGAGCAGTACTTC
-,TRBV3-1/TRBV3-2,TRBJ2-2,-,CASSQAGGTVPGELFF,TGTGCCAGCAGCCAAGCTGGCGGGACAGTTCCCGGGGAGCTGTTTTTT
-,TRBV4-1,TRBJ1-1,TRBD1,CASSHPGGRLNTEAFF,TGCGCCAGCAGCCACCCAGGGGGCCGGTTGAACACTGAAGCTTTCTTT
once,TRBV27,TRBJ2-3,TRBD1,CASSFGAGGITDTQYF,TGTGCCAGCAGTTTCGGGGCAGGGGGCATAACAGATACGCAGTATTTT
-,TRBV18,TRBJ1-1,-,CASSDPFEGEAFF,TGTGCCAGCTCAGACCCGTTCGAGGGTGAAGCTTTCTTT
-,TRBV6-5,TRBJ1-4,-,CASLTGVANEKLFF,TGTGCCAGCCTCACCGGGGTGGCTAATGAAAAACTGTTTTTT
-,TRBV19,TRBJ2-1,TRBD1,CASSLPSGTGETNEQFF,TGTGCCAGTAGCCTCCCTTCTGGGACAGGGGAGACCAATGAGCAGTTCTTC
-,TRBV28,TRBJ2-1,TRBD2,CASGGGGSYNEQFF,TGTGCCAGCGGCGGGGGAGGCTCCTACAATGAGCAGTTCTTC
-,TRBV12-3/TRBV12-4,TRBJ2-5,-,CASSLGQFETQYF,TGTGCCAGCAGTTTAGGGCAATTTGAGACCCAGTACTTC
-,TRBV5-1,TRBJ2-5,TRBD1,CASRKEGGREETQYF,TGCGCCAGCAGGAAAGAAGGGGGCAGGGAAGAGACCCAGTACTTC
-,TRBV18,TRBJ1-2,-,CASSPGGDTNYGYTF,TGTGCCAGCTCACCAGGCGGGGATACTAACTATGGCTACACCTTC
-,TRBV20-1,TRBJ1-1,-,CSASRGGVNTEAFF,TGCAGTGCTAGTCGGGGGGGGGTAAACACTGAAGCTTTCTTT
-,TRBV19,TRBJ2-1,TRBD2,CASTPRGGGTFGQFF,TGTGCCAGTACCCCCCGAGGCGGGGGGACTTTTGGGCAGTTCTTC